This T cell receptor (beta chain) was recorded in a study of T cell clonotyping in hematopoietic cell transplantation (TCRdb year 2021). In the study overall: Pretransplant samples from recipients were collected after cytoreduction. A total of 135 blood samples were collected in the study from about 40 consecutive transplant recipients and their related donors. Recruitment of patients ran from 2015 to early 2017, and follow-up continued until September 2020 or until death.

The immunoSEQ assay, a bias-controlled multiplex PCR with V- and J-specific primers, was used to amplify TCR beta CDR3 regions from genomic DNA. A second PCR step added a proprietary barcode and Illumina adapter sequences to the CDR3 amplicons. An Illumina MiSeq instrument was used to sequence the CDR3 libraries. As for the authors' bioinformatics: Export and quality control were done with immunoSEQ Analyzer 3.0, while downstream analyses used R Bioconductor and Immunarch. Only productive rearrangements in the normalized downsampled data set were used to calculate repertoire metrics. In the normalized cohort, a clonotype counted as pathologically expanded if the clonotype was larger than 5 templates. The Inverse Simpson Index was used to measure repertoire diversity. CMV-specificity analyses were carried out on the non-normalized data set to capture all clonotypes. In TCRdb, the immuneACCESS table is reduced to in-frame sequences with V and J assigned. These tables do not hold every clone; where another copy was compared, an unresolved V gene accounts for under half, and the others remain unexplained. V and J calls and clone size are copied from that table; D and trimming were computed from the DNA. The sample yields approximately 11,000 clones; roughly 90% were counted once. The top ten clonotypes cover about an eighth of the sample.

According to the study, the label for this sample's time point signals: recipient sample about 28 days before transplant, after cytoreduction. Blood from recipients was drawn roughly 28 days before transplant, then again at days 30, 100 and 180 after transplant. Nuclei Lysis Solution was used to extract genomic DNA from fresh or cryopreserved unfractionated peripheral blood mononuclear cells. In the case of this clone: No cognate antigen has been identified for it. No base quality information exists; no much larger clone differs at one position.

Study-level results and caveats: Recipient TCR diversity fell after transplant, with pathologically expanded clonotypes rising progressively from day 30 to day 180. Only a small fraction of recipient repertoires overlapped donor repertoires, with over 95% appearing de novo at the given depth. Inverse Simpson Index values from donors and from recipients before transplant predicted broader TCR repertoire diversity after transplant. The sample size was limited and the cells went unsorted, which meant the CD4 and CD8 repertoire contributions could not be told apart.

V was cut back by 1 base and J by 4 bases, leaving a gap of 8 bases between them. The germline V gene encodes CDR1 GTSNPN and CDR2 SVGIG (reference sequence). There are 13 amino acids in the CDR3, from cysteine to phenylalanine inclusive. The CDR3 DNA has 39 bases and is translated from base 1. The source of this sequence is a woman aged 40 to 55 with acute myeloid leukemia. Some clones in this sample may be carry-over from other donors' samples. The sequencing used peripheral blood mononuclear cells, collected before stem cell transplant. The V and J segments used are TRBV30 and TRBJ1-5; no D segment can be confidently identified. The CDR3 protein sequence reads: CAWSASLNQPQHF. DNA sequence: TGTGCCTGGAGTGCTTCACTGAATCAGCCCCAGCATTTT.